Following are 28 T cell receptor beta chains from one sample sequenced in a study of T cell responses to AZD1222 COVID-19 vaccine (dated by TCRdb to the early 2020s). The library was built by means of the immunoSEQ multiplex PCR assay. In its TCRdb copy, this immuneACCESS table keeps in-frame sequences only and misses some clones. Where compared with another copy, unresolved V genes explain less than half of these, and the others have no known cause. In this sample the table shows about 100,000 clones, roughly nine tenths of which occur a single time. The leading ten clones occupy around 8.3% of the sample. The intended sense of this specimen's time point label: about 28 days (+/-7) after the second vaccine dose. The input for sequencing was peripheral blood, taken 28 days after the second AZD1222 dose. These receptors all come from an adult who received the AZD1222 COVID-19 vaccine.

This rearrangement joins TRBV6-1 to TRBJ2-7; 8 bases map to TRBD1. Germline loops: CDR1 MNHNS, CDR2 SASEGT. J lost 1 base, V lost 1 base, and 3 bases had no gene match. This CDR3 spans 15 amino acids. The CDR3 DNA follows: TGTGCCAGCAGTGAAGGGGGACAGGAGTCCTACGAGCAGTACTTC. Its translation: CASSEGGQESYEQYF.

The chain carries TRBV5-6 and TRBJ1-1; possibly TRBD1 for D (5 bases). CDR1 SGHDT and CDR2 YYEEEE come from the germline V gene. This CDR3 is 13 amino acids long. Trimming stripped 5 bases from V and 4 bases from J, with 12 bases between. The chain's CDR3 is CASSSEGFTEAFF. In DNA, the CDR3 is TGTGCCAGCAGTTCGGAGGGGTTCACTGAAGCTTTCTTT.

The V call is TRBV5-5, the J call TRBJ2-7, with 9 bases identical to TRBD1. The germline gives CDR1 SGHKS, CDR2 YYEKEE (reference sequence). The CDR3 extends over 15 amino acids. Unmatched junction bases numbered 9, after V lost 4 bases and J lost 4 bases. The CDR3 nucleotides are TGTGCCAGCAGCCTTTGGACAGGGGTTCGGTACGAGCAGTACTTC. It specifies CASSLWTGVRYEQYF.

This clone has just one count. The V call is TRBV29-1, the J call TRBJ2-5; 11 positions agree with TRBD2. CDR3 size: 14 residues. J lost 5 bases, V lost 4 bases, and 6 bases had no gene match. Germline lookup yields CDR1 SQVTM and CDR2 ANQGSEA. The CDR3 loop reads CSVGSGRASETQYF. As DNA, the CDR3 is TGCAGCGTTGGTAGCGGGAGGGCCTCTGAGACCCAGTACTTC.

V and J are TRBV19 and TRBJ2-2, with 7 positions matching TRBD1. Germline CDR1 is LNHDA and CDR2 is SQIVND (reference sequence). The CDR3 has 15 amino acids. Trimming took 3 bases from V and 7 from J; bases not matched to a gene: 8. This CDR3 is CASSIGTDRNGELFF. The CDR3 DNA follows: TGTGCCAGTAGTATCGGGACAGATAGGAACGGGGAGCTGTTTTTT.

The rearrangement joins TRBV5-1 to TRBJ2-7; no clear D gene. Germline CDR1 is SGHRS and CDR2 is YFSETQ. The V end lost 4 bases, the J end lost 0 bases, and 14 bases lay between the germline ends. There are 15 residues in the CDR3. CDR3: CASSPGWGSSYEQYF. The CDR3 DNA is TGCGCCAGCAGCCCGGGCTGGGGAAGCTCCTACGAGCAGTACTTC.

This clone was counted a single time. The chain is built from TRBV11-2 and TRBJ2-2, with 7 positions matching TRBD1. The CDR3 is 15 amino acids. V shed 6 bases and J 7 bases; nucleotides not matched to a gene: 11. The germline V gene has CDR1 SGHAT and CDR2 FQNNGV. The CDR3 region is CASSLLTGWIGELFF. The CDR3 nucleotides are TGTGCCAGCAGTCTCTTGACAGGGTGGATCGGGGAGCTGTTTTTT.

This sequence joins TRBV5-1 and TRBJ1-1; D gene unclear. This CDR3 contains 15 residues. With 3 bases removed from V and 3 bases from J, the gap between germline ends came to 15 bases. Germline V gives CDR1 SGHRS, CDR2 YFSETQ. The CDR3 sequence: CASSSMPERDTEAFF. The CDR3, as DNA: TGCGCCAGCAGCTCGATGCCCGAGAGGGACACTGAAGCTTTCTTT.

The J gene is TRBJ2-2, the V gene TRBV6-5; D is possibly TRBD2 (6 bases). CDR1 is MNHEY and CDR2 is SVGAGI in the germline V gene. The germline V and J ends were trimmed by 0 bases and 1 base, with 9 bases remaining between them. This CDR3 has 16 residues. This CDR3 is CASSYSSGLNTGELFF. CDR3 coding DNA: TGTGCCAGCAGTTACTCAAGCGGGCTGAACACCGGGGAGCTGTTTTTT.

V is TRBV12-3 or TRBV12-4 and J is TRBJ1-6, with D uncertain. The V end was cut by 4 bases, the J end by 9 bases, with 4 bases between. The CDR3 consists of 11 residues. In DNA form, the CDR3 reads TGTGCCAGCAGTTCCCTTTCACCCCTCCACTTT. It codes for CASSSLSPLHF.

J is TRBJ2-3 and V is TRBV7-2; no clear D gene. Germline V gives CDR1 SGHTA, CDR2 FQGNSA. The CDR3 length is 14 residues. V dropped 0 bases and J dropped 4 bases, with 8 bases sitting between them. The CDR3 nucleotides are TGTGCCAGCAGCTTAGCCACAGCATCAGATACGCAGTATTTT. Residues: CASSLATASDTQYF.

This chain uses TRBV28 with TRBJ1-5; D not resolved. The length of the CDR3 is 12 residues. V was pared by 3 bases and J by 8 bases, with 8 bases between. Germline V gene lookup returns CDR1 MDHEN and CDR2 SYDVKM. The CDR3 coding sequence is TGTGCCAGCAGTTTTATTAGGAAGCCCCAGCATTTT. It specifies CASSFIRKPQHF.

The J gene is TRBJ2-1, the V gene TRBV19, with D tentatively TRBD1 (5 bases). The V gene lost 4 bases and the J gene lost 9 bases, with 13 bases spanning the gap. The CDR3 is 13 amino acids. CDR1 LNHDA and CDR2 SQIVND come from the germline V gene (reference sequence). For the CDR3, the DNA is TGTGCCAGTAGTACAGGGTTGTATGGTGAGCAGTTCTTC. As protein: CASSTGLYGEQFF. The whole variable domain, filled in from reference TRBV19 and TRBJ2-1, reads DGGITQSPKYLFRKEGQNVTLSCEQNLNHDAMYWYRQDPGQGLRLIYYSQIVNDFQKGDIAEGYSVSREKKESFPLTVTSAQKNPTAFYLCASSTGLYGEQFFGPGTRLTVL.

The chain carries TRBV28 and TRBJ2-6; the match to TRBD1 covers 7 bases. The CDR3 has 16 residues. Trimming removed 4 bases from V and 4 bases from J; junction bases left unmatched: 7. Germline loops: CDR1 MDHEN, CDR2 SYDVKM. The CDR3 is CASSYSTGLGANVLTF. CDR3 in DNA: TGTGCCAGCAGTTACTCGACAGGGTTAGGGGCCAACGTCCTGACTTTC.

In the case of this clone: Distinct nucleotide sequences in the sample also encode this CDR3. The chain is built from TRBV14 and TRBJ1-1; D remains ambiguous. Trimming removed 0 bases from V and 2 bases from J, with 4 bases in between. From germline, CDR1 is SGHDN and CDR2 FVKESK. This CDR3 spans 13 amino acids. The chain's CDR3 is CASSQDRNTEAFF. The DNA for the CDR3 is TGTGCCAGCAGCCAAGATCGAAACACTGAAGCTTTCTTT. The variable domain in full, completed from reference TRBV14 and TRBJ1-1, reads EAGVTQFPSHSVIEKGQTVTLRCDPISGHDNLYWYRRVMGKEIKFLLHFVKESKQDESGMPNNRFLAERTGGTYSTLKVQPAELEDSGVYFCASSQDRNTEAFFGQGTRLTVV.

This CDR3 reads CASSHGPPRLYEQYF. The CDR3 DNA reads TGCGCCAGCAGCCACGGGCCCCCGAGGCTCTACGAGCAGTACTTC. The V and J genes are TRBV4-1 and TRBJ2-7; D unclear. V lost 3 bases to trimming and J lost 3 bases, with 15 bases between them. CDR1 and CDR2 (germline): MGHRA, YSYEKL. There are 15 residues in the CDR3.

The CDR3 reads CASSVGLAGGETQYF. CDR3 DNA sequence: TGTGCCAGCAGCGTAGGCCTAGCGGGAGGAGAGACCCAGTACTTC. The chain employs TRBV9 and TRBJ2-5; 11 bases are a match to TRBD2. J was trimmed by 4 bases and V by 0 bases; bases with no gene match: 2. Germline V gene lookup returns CDR1 SGDLS and CDR2 YYNGEE. This CDR3 has 15 residues. Using reference TRBV9 and TRBJ2-5 for the parts outside the CDR3, the full variable domain is DSGVTQTPKHLITATGQRVTLRCSPRSGDLSVYWYQQSLDQGLQFLIQYYNGEERAKGNILERFSAQQFPDLHSELNLSSLELGDSALYFCASSVGLAGGETQYFGPGTRLLVL.

V is TRBV5-1 and J is TRBJ2-2; 7 bases are shared with TRBD1. The CDR3 consists of 15 residues. Trimming cost V 0 bases and J 1 base; bases outside gene matches: 0. The germline V gene has CDR1 SGHRS and CDR2 YFSETQ. The CDR3 reads CASSLGDRNTGELFF. DNA of the CDR3: TGCGCCAGCAGCTTGGGGGACAGGAACACCGGGGAGCTGTTTTTT.

This chain joins TRBV12-3 or TRBV12-4 and TRBJ2-5; the D gene could be TRBD1 or TRBD2 (6 bases each). The CDR3 runs to 13 residues. Trimming took off 4 bases at V and 5 bases at J, with 11 bases between the two ends. The CDR3 region has the DNA TGTGCCAGCAGTTCCCGAGGGGGGGAGACCCAGTACTTC. Translation gives CASSSRGGETQYF.

This clone has more than one count but fewer than ten. The gene calls are TRBV15 and TRBJ2-1; TRBD2 agrees at 10 bases. Germline V gives CDR1 LNHNV, CDR2 YYDKDF (reference sequence). This CDR3 contains 17 residues. V was clipped by 1 base and J by 8 bases; unmatched bases: 11. CDR3 residues: CATSRVASGSLSDEQFF. CDR3 sequence (DNA): TGTGCCACCAGCAGAGTGGCTAGCGGGAGTTTAAGCGATGAGCAGTTCTTC.

The chain employs TRBV7-2 and TRBJ2-5; 7 positions agree with TRBD2. The CDR3 spans 17 residues. In germline, CDR1 is SGHTA, CDR2 FQGNSA. V was clipped by 0 bases and J by 5 bases; unmatched bases: 12. The CDR3 spells CASSLARGLVSGETQYF. The CDR3 nucleotides are TGTGCCAGCAGCTTAGCGCGAGGACTAGTATCTGGGGAGACCCAGTACTTC. Full variable domain (missing parts from reference TRBV7-2 and TRBJ2-5): GAGVSQSPSNKVTEKGKDVELRCDPISGHTALYWYRQSLGQGLEFLIYFQGNSAPDKSGLPSDRFSAERTGGSVSTLTIQRTQQEDSAVYLCASSLARGLVSGETQYFGPGTRLLVL.

The chain joins TRBV12-3 or TRBV12-4 to TRBJ1-2; no clear D. The CDR3 is 13 residues long. V was trimmed by 8 bases and J by 7 bases, leaving 17 bases between them. The chain's CDR3 is CASSSNIGSGYTF. In nucleotides, the CDR3 is TGTGCCAGCTCATCCAATATAGGCAGTGGCTACACCTTC.

The V gene is TRBV27, the J gene TRBJ1-6; D possibly corresponds to TRBD1 (6 bases). Germline assignment: CDR1 MNHEY and CDR2 SMNVEV (reference sequence). The CDR3 loop spans 15 amino acids. V was shortened by 5 bases and J by 4 bases, with 12 bases between the two germline ends. The CDR3 DNA follows: TGTGCCAGCAGTAACCGCCAGGGGTATAATTCACCCCTCCACTTT. Protein: CASSNRQGYNSPLHF.

The chain carries TRBV7-3 and TRBJ2-1, with 8 bases fitting TRBD2. Germline assignment: CDR1 SGHTA and CDR2 FQGTGA. V dropped 5 bases and J dropped 10; count of bases not matched to a gene: 7. The CDR3 is made up of 13 amino acids. CDR3 sequence (DNA): TGTGCCAGCAGCCGCCCGACTAGCGAGGAGCAGTTCTTC. Translated, it gives CASSRPTSEEQFF.

The J gene is TRBJ1-4, the V gene TRBV9; TRBD1 agrees at 8 bases. Germline V gives CDR1 SGDLS, CDR2 YYNGEE. The CDR3 extends over 16 amino acids. J was trimmed by 4 bases and V by 0 bases; bases with no gene match: 5. The CDR3 spells CASSVGRGLGNEKLFF. The CDR3, as DNA: TGTGCCAGCAGCGTAGGCAGGGGGCTGGGTAATGAAAAACTGTTTTTT.

V usage is TRBV10-2 and J usage is TRBJ1-2; maybe TRBD1 (5 bases). The CDR3 totals 15 residues. The ends were cut back, 3 bases at V and 2 bases at J, with 13 bases in the middle. Germline lookup yields CDR1 WSHSY and CDR2 SAAADI. The CDR3 bases are TGCGCCAGCAGTGAATCGAGGGACCTGAACTATGGCTACACCTTC. This codes for CASSESRDLNYGYTF.

The chain carries TRBV28 and TRBJ1-1; D is ambiguous. Germline V gene data show CDR1 as MDHEN and CDR2 as SYDVKM. Trimming shortened V by 9 bases and J by 11 bases, and 16 bases separated the two germline ends. This CDR3 has 11 amino acids. CDR3 residues: CASTDRGKAFF. For the CDR3, the DNA is TGTGCCAGTACTGACCGGGGAAAGGCTTTCTTT.

The rearrangement joins TRBV5-8 to TRBJ1-3; 11 bases line up with TRBD1. Germline-derived CDR1 and CDR2 are SGHTS and YDEGEE. This CDR3 has 16 residues. The J segment lost 0 bases and the V segment lost 4 bases, leaving 3 bases of the junction unmatched. CDR3: CASSIGTGGSGNTIYF. In DNA form, the CDR3 reads TGTGCCAGCAGCATCGGGACAGGGGGCTCTGGAAACACCATATATTTT.